One sample yielded the 8 T cell receptor beta chains listed below, sequenced in a study of cytomegalovirus exposure and HLA in healthy donors. The PCR made use of 60 Vbeta and 13 Jbeta primers. TCRdb keeps only in-frame clones here, not all; method: immunoSEQ multiplex PCR. The repertoire has 150,000 to 200,000 clones, approximately 88% of them found once; the top ten carry about 0.4%. The sample was PBMCs. The receptor source for this set is a boy under 10 years old in good health and CMV-seronegative.

The rearrangement joins TRBV10-3 to TRBJ1-5; possible D gene TRBD1, 6 bases. The CDR3 contains 14 residues. Germline CDR1 ENHRY, CDR2 SYGVKD. Trimming removed 0 bases at V and 4 bases at J, with 7 bases between. CDR3 sequence: CAISESGQNQPQHF. In DNA form, the CDR3 reads TGTGCCATCAGTGAGTCGGGACAAAATCAGCCCCAGCATTTT.

The chain couples TRBV14 to TRBJ2-4; D ambiguous. This CDR3 is 14 amino acids long. Trimming pared 2 bases from V and 6 bases from J, leaving 11 bases between. From germline, CDR1 is SGHDN and CDR2 FVKESK. CDR3 sequence: CASSQSPRLNIQYF. For the CDR3, the DNA is TGTGCCAGCAGCCAATCTCCTAGGTTAAACATTCAGTACTTC. The variable domain in full, with the rest retrieved from reference TRBV14 and TRBJ2-4, is EAGVTQFPSHSVIEKGQTVTLRCDPISGHDNLYWYRRVMGKEIKFLLHFVKESKQDESGMPNNRFLAERTGGTYSTLKVQPAELEDSGVYFCASSQSPRLNIQYFGAGTRLSVL.

This chain joins TRBV25-1 and TRBJ2-2; weak D call: TRBD2 (6 bases). CDR3 size: 15 residues. Germline values: CDR1 MGHDK, CDR2 SYGVNS. Trimming stripped 3 bases from V and 0 bases from J, with 8 bases between. The CDR3 here is CASSDGGANTGELFF. The CDR3 coding sequence is TGTGCCAGCAGTGACGGCGGGGCGAACACCGGGGAGCTGTTTTTT. Variable domain in full (rest from reference TRBV25-1 and TRBJ2-2): EADIYQTPRYLVIGTGKKITLECSQTMGHDKMYWYQQDPGMELHLIHYSYGVNSTEKGDLSSESTVSRIRTEHFPLTLESARPSHTSQYLCASSDGGANTGELFFGEGSRLTVL.

The chain has TRBV5-4 and TRBJ2-3, with 12 bases aligning to TRBD2. The CDR3 spans 16 residues. V lost 0 bases and J lost 4; bases outside the gene matches: 3. Germline V gene lookup returns CDR1 SGHNT and CDR2 YYREEE (reference sequence). CDR3 sequence: CASSLEGTSGPDTQYF. Here the CDR3 DNA reads TGTGCCAGCAGCTTGGAAGGGACTAGCGGGCCAGATACGCAGTATTTT.

The J gene is TRBJ1-2, the V gene TRBV5-4; D gene uncertain. The length of the CDR3 is 13 residues. Trimming took off 4 bases at V and 2 bases at J, with 9 bases between the two ends. Germline V gene sequence: CDR1 SGHNT, CDR2 YYREEE (reference sequence). CDR3 residues: CASSPYLNYGYTF. The DNA of the CDR3 is TGTGCCAGCAGCCCGTACTTAAACTATGGCTACACCTTC.

The chain uses TRBV7-8 and TRBJ1-2; TRBD1 is a possible D gene (6 bases). This CDR3 has 17 amino acids. V shed 5 bases and J shed 3 bases, with 22 bases lying between them. Germline V CDR1 and CDR2: SGHVS, FQNEAQ. The CDR3 is CASSPSSISGGHYGYTF. The CDR3 nucleotides are TGTGCCAGCAGCCCGAGTTCTATTTCTGGGGGCCACTATGGCTACACCTTC.

The chain is built from TRBV6-5 and TRBJ1-2; 9 bases fit TRBD1. The germline gives CDR1 MNHEY, CDR2 SVGAGI. V lost 5 bases and J lost 8; bases outside the gene matches: 6. This CDR3 has 13 residues. The chain's CDR3 is CASSTTGGLGYTF. The CDR3 DNA is TGTGCCAGCAGTACAACAGGGGGCTTGGGCTACACCTTC.

This chain joins TRBV18 and TRBJ2-1; D is uncertain. The germline CDR1 and CDR2 sequences are KGHSH and LQKENI. Trimming took off 3 bases at V and 0 bases at J, with 12 bases between the two ends. The CDR3 is 16 amino acids. CDR3 coding DNA: TGTGCCAGCTCACCGTTGAAGTCCAGCTCCTACAATGAGCAGTTCTTC. This codes for CASSPLKSSSYNEQFF.